This note documents a single T cell receptor (beta chain) sequence. The sample holds a few counts of this clone. Its antigen target is currently unknown. Base qualities were left out, and no much larger clone turns up one base away. The data stem from a study of blood T cell repertoires in COVID-19 (dated by TCRdb to the early 2020s). Regarding the complete study: The collaborator samples originated in the United States, Italy and Spain and spanned the acute and convalescent phases of COVID-19. The samples were drawn from two sources: the first 160 participants of the ongoing ImmuneRACE study, and 1,200 or so subjects contributed by 6 global collaborators. The material from the prospective study consisted of cDNA or gDNA derived from T cells, B-cell-depleted T cells, or PBMCs. Subjects who had been exposed to COVID-19, were actively infected with it, or had recovered from it provided the deeply sampled blood TCRbeta repertoires that made up the dataset. A de-identified subject ID, COVID-19 status, age in years and sex were almost always included in the sample metadata. Where available, HLA class I and class II types were taken from metadata supplied by the sample provider and were not determined by assay-based typing. The repertoires were made available in a free public database intended to serve as a resource for research on the immune response to SARS-CoV-2.

Overall study results and their limits: The amount of clinical and demographic metadata varied by source and participant and was provided uncurated.

The immunoSEQ Assay, a bias-controlled multiplex PCR, was used to amplify TCRbeta CDR3 regions from genomic DNA. Processing in the source paper ran as follows. The number of nucleated cells in each sample was estimated by amplification of reference gene primers within the assay. To quantify the absolute abundance of each unique TCRbeta CDR3 rearrangement, sequence reads were collapsed and filtered. For each sample, productive Simpson clonality was calculated by taking the square root of Simpson's diversity index across productive rearrangements. TCRdb limited this immuneACCESS table to in-frame rearrangements with V and J called. A share of clones is missing; checked studies link under half to unresolved V genes, and the rest is unexplained. The V and J calls and the clone size are those of that table, but D and trimming were determined from the DNA. In all, the sample holds about 250,000 clones, and about nine tenths of those were seen once. 5% to 6.5% of the sample is held by the ten biggest clonotypes.

One collaborating source in Seattle enrolled patients during active infection and followed them longitudinally through the course of disease. Each collaborating institution followed its own protocols to collect whole blood in K2EDTA tubes. For TCRbeta analysis, collaborator samples were shipped as frozen whole blood, as isolated PBMCs, or as DNA extracted from either sample type. The trim is 5 bases for V and 4 bases for J, with a gap of 17 bases between the germline ends. From the germline V gene, CDR1 is MNHEY and CDR2 is SVGAGI. The CDR3, from cysteine to phenylalanine, totals 15 residues. The entry retains the CDR3 DNA only, 45 bases that are in frame from base 1.

The clonotype comes from a woman between 25 and 40 years old with COVID-19, enrolled during active disease. Sequencing input: peripheral blood. This sequence uses TRBV6-5 and TRBJ1-2, with a weak D call of TRBD1 (5 bases match). The bases are TGTGCCAGCAGTCCCTCAGGGATCGCCTCCTATGGCTACACCTTC. It translates as CASSPSGIASYGYTF.